The 18 T cell receptor beta chains below were found in one sample sequenced in a study of identical twins. One entry per CDR3 protein results from TCRdb running MiXCR on the 5' RACE reads. The data contain roughly 1,500,000 distinct CDR3 sequences, 32% of them singletons. What was sequenced was cord blood. The receptors stem from a newborn girl in good health.

Only a few counts were recorded for this clonotype. This sequence joins TRBV5-6 and TRBJ1-2, with 7 nucleotides matching TRBD1. V shed 5 bases and J 1 base; nucleotides not matched to a gene: 5. The CDR3 has 14 amino acids. Germline V gene lookup returns CDR1 SGHDT and CDR2 YYEEEE. In nucleotides, the CDR3 is TGTGCCAGCAGTGGACAGGAGAATAACTATGGCTACACCTTC. It translates to CASSGQENNYGYTF.

The V call is TRBV21-1, the J call TRBJ2-5; the tabulated D call, TRBD2, remains unverified against the DNA. TRBJ2-7 matches the DNA end more closely, so the J call is doubtful. TRBV21-1 is a listed pseudogene. The CDR3 has 15 amino acids. The CDR3 coding sequence is TGTGCCAGCAGCAGAAGGGCTAGCGGGAGCTACGAGCAGTACTTC. Its protein product is CASSRRASGSYEQYF.

Only a few counts were recorded for this clonotype. The chain employs TRBV6-1 and TRBJ1-6; TRBD1 aligns across 7 bases. Germline trimming cut 0 bases from V and 7 bases from J; bases unmatched to any gene: 0. Germline lookup yields CDR1 MNHNS and CDR2 SASEGT. The CDR3 is 14 residues long. The CDR3 DNA sequence: TGTGCCAGCAGTGAAGCGGACAGGAATTCACCCCTCCACTTT. Its translation: CASSEADRNSPLHF.

The chain combines TRBV12-3 or TRBV12-4 with TRBJ2-3, with D possibly TRBD1 on 5 matching bases. The CDR3 runs 15 residues. Trimming cost V 7 bases and J 0 bases, with 14 bases left between them. The CDR3: CASTLRVSSTDTQYF. As DNA, the CDR3 is TGTGCCAGCACCCTCAGGGTCTCTAGCACAGATACGCAGTATTTT.

CDR3 bases: TGTGCCAGCAGCTTAAGGTTGGGAGGGGCCAACGTCCTGACTTTC. Protein product: CASSLRLGGANVLTF. This chain connects TRBV7-7 to TRBJ2-6; D is undetermined. The CDR3 has 15 amino acids. CDR1 and CDR2 from the germline V gene are SSHAT and FNYEAQ (reference sequence). The V gene lost 2 bases and the J gene lost 4 bases, with 9 bases spanning the gap.

The chain combines TRBV9 with TRBJ1-3; D is undetermined. Trimming cost V 0 bases and J 1 base, with 5 bases left between them. This CDR3 spans 14 amino acids. Germline V gene data show CDR1 as SGDLS and CDR2 as YYNGEE. DNA of the CDR3: TGTGCCAGCAGCGTAGGGGATTCTGGAAACACCATATATTTT. As protein: CASSVGDSGNTIYF.

This clonotype was counted at least ten times. This chain joins TRBV12-3 or TRBV12-4 and TRBJ1-2; D remains ambiguous. Trimming took 4 bases from V and 1 from J, leaving 13 bases between them. The CDR3 sequence is 15 residues long. The CDR3 region is CASSSTADVNYGYTF. CDR3 bases: TGTGCCAGCAGTTCAACCGCGGACGTTAACTATGGCTACACCTTC.

The CDR3 region is CASSPERRFYGYTF. CDR3 nucleotide sequence: TGTGCCAGCAGCCCCGAACGGCGCTTCTATGGCTACACCTTC. The chain joins TRBV7-2 to TRBJ1-2; D not certain. The V gene lost 5 bases and the J gene lost 4 bases, with 14 bases spanning the gap. This CDR3 has 14 residues. From germline, CDR1 is SGHTA and CDR2 FQGNSA.

The chain uses TRBV28 and TRBJ1-4; TRBD1 aligns across 9 bases. Germline lookup yields CDR1 MDHEN and CDR2 SYDVKM. The CDR3 covers 19 residues. The V and J ends lost 5 bases and 7 bases, in that order; junction bases with no gene match: 20. The chain's CDR3 is CASSASSGTGLRFSEKLFF. CDR3 in DNA: TGTGCCAGCAGTGCCTCTTCCGGGACAGGGCTCCGTTTTAGTGAAAAACTGTTTTTT.

The chain combines TRBV7-2 with TRBJ2-3, with D unclear. V was clipped by 5 bases and J by 5 bases, with 14 bases between them. This CDR3 region has 14 residues. Per germline, CDR1 SGHTA and CDR2 FQGNSA. The CDR3 DNA reads as TGTGCCAGCAGCAGGATTTCCCCAGGAGATACGCAGTATTTT. Its protein product is CASSRISPGDTQYF.

This clonotype was recorded a few times. V and J are TRBV4-1 and TRBJ2-1; 10 bases fit TRBD1. V lost 2 bases to trimming and J lost 4 bases; unmatched junction nucleotides: 2. The CDR3 runs to 15 residues. Germline CDR1 MGHRA, CDR2 YSYEKL. The CDR3 reads CASSQRGQGYNEQFF. CDR3 DNA: TGCGCCAGCAGCCAAAGGGGACAGGGGTACAATGAGCAGTTCTTC.

This sequence joins TRBV20-1 and TRBJ2-3; 8 bases align to TRBD2. Germline V gene data show CDR1 as DFQATT and CDR2 as SNEGSKA (reference sequence). Unmatched junction bases numbered 8, after V lost 5 bases and J lost 1 base. This CDR3 region has 15 residues. The CDR3 DNA reads as TGCAGTGCTGATCCCGGGACTAGTGGCACAGATACGCAGTATTTT. This codes for CSADPGTSGTDTQYF.

A note on this clonotype: A junction end diverges from the germline sequence, so it may reflect a read error. This chain links TRBV11-2 with TRBJ2-5; perhaps D is TRBD1 or TRBD2 (6 bases each). The CDR3 consists of 15 residues. The germline CDR1 and CDR2 sequences are SGHAT and FQNNGV. CDR3 amino acids: CAGSLWGAPQETQYF. CDR3 DNA sequence: TGTGCCGGCAGCTTATGGGGGGCCCCCCAAGAGACCCAGTACTTC.

This clonotype was observed a few times. V usage is TRBV29-1 and J usage is TRBJ1-2; a weak D match, TRBD1 (6 bases). This CDR3 contains 13 residues. Trimming removed 2 bases from V and 7 bases from J, with 14 bases in between. Germline V lookup: CDR1 SQVTM, CDR2 ANQGSEA. The CDR3 DNA is TGCAGCGTTGAAAAGAACAGGGCGGGTGGCTACACCTTC. It specifies CSVEKNRAGGYTF.

The CDR3 spells CASSRDPLSNQPQHF. The CDR3 coding sequence is TGTGCCAGCAGCCGTGACCCCCTGAGCAATCAGCCCCAGCATTTT. This chain links TRBV12-3 or TRBV12-4 with TRBJ1-5; D uncertain. The CDR3 consists of 15 residues. Trimming removed 6 bases at V and 1 base at J, with 13 bases between.

About this clonotype itself: Mismatch with germline at one junction end may stem from a read error. The chain links TRBV5-1 to TRBJ2-4; 8 nucleotides line up with TRBD1. The CDR3 has 14 residues. Germline CDR1 reads SGHRS; CDR2 reads YFSETQ. CDR3 in amino acids: CPSSLGTGQNIQYF. The CDR3 bases are TGCCCCAGCAGCTTGGGGACAGGACAAAACATTCAGTACTTC.

A word on this clonotype: This clone may be a read error of a much larger clone one base away. This chain connects TRBV10-3 to TRBJ2-1; D is unclear. Germline V gene sequence: CDR1 ENHRY, CDR2 SYGVKD. The CDR3 length is 14 residues. Trimming pared 7 bases from V and 6 bases from J, leaving 16 bases between. The CDR3 sequence: CAINSPGGPNEQFF. For the CDR3, the DNA is TGTGCCATCAACTCGCCAGGCGGACCCAATGAGCAGTTCTTC.

The chain combines TRBV28 with TRBJ2-3; TRBD1 matches 9 bases. V shed 2 bases and J 3 bases; nucleotides not matched to a gene: 12. The CDR3 is made up of 18 amino acids. Per germline, CDR1 MDHEN and CDR2 SYDVKM. DNA for the CDR3: TGTGCCAGCAGTTTAGGCGTCTCCGGGACAGGGCGAACAGATACGCAGTATTTT. Translating it yields CASSLGVSGTGRTDTQYF.